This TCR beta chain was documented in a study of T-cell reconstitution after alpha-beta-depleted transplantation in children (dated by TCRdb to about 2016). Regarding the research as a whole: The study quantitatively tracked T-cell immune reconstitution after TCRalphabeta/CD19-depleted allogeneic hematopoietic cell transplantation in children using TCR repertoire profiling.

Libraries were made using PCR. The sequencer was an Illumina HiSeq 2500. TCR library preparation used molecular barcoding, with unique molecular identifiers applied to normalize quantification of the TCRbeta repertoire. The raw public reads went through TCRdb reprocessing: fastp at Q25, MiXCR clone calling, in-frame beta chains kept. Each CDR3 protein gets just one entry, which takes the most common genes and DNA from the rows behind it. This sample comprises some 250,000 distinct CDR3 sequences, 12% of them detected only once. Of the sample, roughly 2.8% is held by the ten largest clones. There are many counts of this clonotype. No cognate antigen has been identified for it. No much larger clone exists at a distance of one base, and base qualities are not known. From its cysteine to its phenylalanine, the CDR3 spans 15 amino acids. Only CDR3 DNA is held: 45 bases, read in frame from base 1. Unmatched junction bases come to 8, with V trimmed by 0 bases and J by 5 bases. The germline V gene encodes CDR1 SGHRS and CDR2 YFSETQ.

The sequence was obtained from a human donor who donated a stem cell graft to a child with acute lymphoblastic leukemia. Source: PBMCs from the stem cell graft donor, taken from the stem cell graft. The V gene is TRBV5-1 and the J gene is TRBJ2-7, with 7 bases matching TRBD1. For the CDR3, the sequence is CASSLEGQDLDEQYF. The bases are TGCGCCAGCAGCTTGGAAGGACAGGACTTGGACGAGCAGTACTTC.